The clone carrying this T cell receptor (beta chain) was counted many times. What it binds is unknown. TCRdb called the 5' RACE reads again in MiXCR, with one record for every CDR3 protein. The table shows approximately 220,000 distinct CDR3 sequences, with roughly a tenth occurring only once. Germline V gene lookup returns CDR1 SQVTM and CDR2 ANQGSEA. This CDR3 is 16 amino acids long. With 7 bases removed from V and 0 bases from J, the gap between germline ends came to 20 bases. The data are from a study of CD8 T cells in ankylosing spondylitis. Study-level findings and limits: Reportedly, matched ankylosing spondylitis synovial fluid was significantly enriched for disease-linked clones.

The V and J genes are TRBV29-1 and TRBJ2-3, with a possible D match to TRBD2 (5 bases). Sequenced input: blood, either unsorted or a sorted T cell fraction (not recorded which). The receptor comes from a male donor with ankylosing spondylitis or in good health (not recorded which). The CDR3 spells CSDTSMGRTSTDTQYF. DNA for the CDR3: TGCAGCGACACCTCAATGGGCAGGACTAGCACAGATACGCAGTATTTT.